The 10 T cell receptor beta chains in this list originate from one sample, sequenced in a study of blood T cell repertoires in COVID-19. The assay was immunoSEQ multiplex PCR, and TCRdb's table has in-frame clones only and misses some. The sample lists 150,000 to 200,000 clones, 75% to 90% occurring once. What was sequenced was PBMCs or T cells enriched from blood (not recorded which). These receptor sequences come from a woman aged 60-70 years who had recovered from COVID-19.

The V and J genes are TRBV19 and TRBJ2-2, with a possible D match to TRBD1 (6 bases). The germline V gene has CDR1 LNHDA and CDR2 SQIVND (reference sequence). V gave up 5 bases and J gave up 1 base, with 11 bases separating them. The CDR3 length is 15 residues. The CDR3 here is CASSPTGQNTGELFF. For the CDR3, the DNA is TGTGCCAGTAGTCCCACGGGACAGAACACCGGGGAGCTGTTTTTT.

V and J are TRBV3-1 (or the pseudogene TRBV3-2) and TRBJ2-6; D is perhaps TRBD1 (5 bases). Trimming left V 4 bases short and J 4 bases short, with 11 bases between. The CDR3 is 15 residues long. Germline-derived CDR1 and CDR2 are LGHDT and YNNKEL (reference sequence). The CDR3 nucleotides read TGTGCCAGCAGCCGAAGGGGCTCGGGGGCCAACGTCCTGACTTTC. Encoded protein: CASSRRGSGANVLTF.

The chain employs TRBV4-1 and TRBJ2-3; tentatively, D is TRBD2 (6 bases). Trimming took 1 base from V and 2 from J, leaving 10 bases between them. CDR1 is MGHRA, CDR2 YSYEKL, per germline. CDR3 size: 15 residues. CDR3 amino acids: CASSQVAGLTDTQYF. The CDR3 DNA reads as TGCGCCAGCAGCCAAGTGGCGGGACTCACAGATACGCAGTATTTT.

The chain links TRBV5-1 to TRBJ2-1; D is unresolved. Germline CDR1 SGHRS, CDR2 YFSETQ. Trimming took 2 bases from V and 0 from J, leaving 9 bases between them. This CDR3 is 15 amino acids long. The CDR3 nucleotides read TGCGCCAGCAGCTTCTTTGAGTTCTCCTACAATGAGCAGTTCTTC. It translates to CASSFFEFSYNEQFF.

The chain links TRBV7-2 to TRBJ2-2; D is uncertain. This CDR3 region has 14 residues. The V gene's germline CDR1 is SGHTA and CDR2 FQGNSA. V lost 7 bases and J 6 bases, leaving 15 bases between the germline ends. The CDR3 loop reads CASTILASAGELFF. The CDR3 DNA follows: TGTGCCAGCACAATATTAGCATCCGCCGGGGAGCTGTTTTTT.

This chain connects TRBV18 to TRBJ2-7; 9 nucleotides match TRBD1. After removal of 6 bases from V and 3 bases from J, the junction contained 15 bases not matched to a gene. This CDR3 region has 17 residues. Germline values: CDR1 KGHSH, CDR2 LQKENI. The CDR3: CASSPRPTPGQGYEQYF. The CDR3 nucleotides read TGTGCCAGCTCCCCTCGTCCCACTCCGGGACAGGGCTACGAGCAGTACTTC.

The V and J genes are TRBV15 and TRBJ1-6, with D tentatively TRBD1 (6 bases). The CDR3 is 15 residues long. Trimming pared 0 bases from V and 9 bases from J, leaving 12 bases between. From germline, CDR1 is LNHNV and CDR2 YYDKDF (reference sequence). CDR3 loop: CATSRDQGLSSPLHF. CDR3 sequence (DNA): TGTGCCACCAGCAGAGATCAGGGGTTAAGTTCACCCCTCCACTTT.

This chain connects TRBV3-1 (or the pseudogene TRBV3-2) to TRBJ2-5, with D possibly matching TRBD1 (5 bases). CDR3 size: 17 residues. Per germline, CDR1 LGHDT and CDR2 YNNKEL (reference sequence). The germline V and J ends were trimmed by 2 bases and 4 bases, with 20 bases remaining between them. In DNA, the CDR3 is TGTGCCAGCAGCCAAAGTCCTCAGACAGAGCTACCAGAGACCCAGTACTTC. Translation gives CASSQSPQTELPETQYF.

This clone was counted between two and nine times. V usage is TRBV7-9 and J usage is TRBJ2-3; 8 bases line up with TRBD2. Looked up from germline, CDR1 is SEHNR and CDR2 is FQNEAQ (reference sequence). The V and J ends lost 5 bases and 2 bases, in that order; junction bases with no gene match: 12. The CDR3 contains 17 residues. Here the CDR3 reads CASSPKSGGPTTDTQYF. The CDR3 nucleotides read TGTGCCAGCAGCCCCAAGAGCGGGGGACCCACCACAGATACGCAGTATTTT.

This chain joins TRBV4-2 and TRBJ2-1; TRBD2 matches at 14 bases. The CDR3 runs to 20 residues. V dropped 1 base and J dropped 5; count of bases not matched to a gene: 13. Per germline, CDR1 LGHNA and CDR2 YNFKEQ. The CDR3 sequence: CASSQAPRTSGGPENNEQFF. The CDR3 coding sequence is TGTGCCAGCAGCCAAGCACCAAGGACTAGCGGGGGGCCCGAAAACAATGAGCAGTTCTTC.